Shown below are 12 T cell receptor beta chains from a single sample sequenced in a study of blood T cells in healthy people across ages. Alongside a J-beta primer mix, a sample-barcoded 5' primer served in a second PCR lasting roughly 7 to 11 cycles. In TCRdb, the 5' RACE reads were re-called with MiXCR into one record per CDR3 protein. The sample comprises about 1.6 million distinct CDR3 sequences, about 32% of which are singletons, and over 9% rests with the top ten. Source material: blood. All receptors come from a woman in her thirties in good health.

This clonotype was detected ten times or more. The chain recombines TRBV29-1 with TRBJ2-1, with D possibly being TRBD1 (5 bases). In germline, CDR1 is SQVTM, CDR2 ANQGSEA. The CDR3 sequence is 12 residues long. V gave up 3 bases and J gave up 3 bases, with 6 bases separating them. Here the CDR3 reads CSVDDSYNEQFF. CDR3 sequence (DNA): TGCAGCGTTGACGACAGCTACAATGAGCAGTTCTTC.

The CDR3 nucleotides read TGCGCCAGCAACCTGGACCGGGGTATGGATACGCAGTATTTT. Translating it yields CASNLDRGMDTQYF. The chain joins TRBV5-1 to TRBJ2-3; tentative D call: TRBD2 (5 bases). Looked up from germline, CDR1 is SGHRS and CDR2 is YFSETQ. V was pared by 6 bases and J by 6 bases, with 17 bases between. There are 14 residues in the CDR3.

The chain uses TRBV30 and TRBJ2-7; D ambiguous. Trimming stripped 5 bases from V and 2 bases from J, with 10 bases between. This CDR3 has 12 residues. Germline CDR1 GTSNPN, CDR2 SVGIG (reference sequence). DNA of the CDR3: TGTGCCTGGGGCAGTAGTCCCTACGAGCAGTACTTC. Translated: CAWGSSPYEQYF.

In this sample, this clonotype turned up a few times. The chain combines TRBV20-1 with TRBJ2-1; 7 bases match TRBD1. The CDR3 loop spans 14 amino acids. V was pared by 3 bases and J by 6 bases, with 8 bases of the junction left unmatched. Germline loops: CDR1 DFQATT, CDR2 SNEGSKA (reference sequence). The CDR3 is CSASLQGEFNEQFF. DNA of the CDR3: TGCAGTGCTAGCCTCCAGGGGGAATTCAATGAGCAGTTCTTC.

This clonotype was detected only once. The chain employs TRBV21-1 and TRBJ2-1; the D segment call TRBD1 is taken from the table without a DNA check. TRBV21-1 is designated a pseudogene. The CDR3 loop spans 16 amino acids. The CDR3 DNA reads TGTGCCAGCAACGAACCCGACAGGGGGAGGGTTAATGAGCAGTTCTTC. As protein: CASNEPDRGRVNEQFF.

This clonotype has a handful of counts. The CDR3 coding sequence is TGCAGTGCTAGGGACAGGGATGAAGGCTATGGCTACACCTTC. This codes for CSARDRDEGYGYTF. The chain has TRBV20-1 and TRBJ1-2, with TRBD1 matching over 8 bases. The CDR3 loop spans 14 amino acids. V shed 3 bases and J 4 bases; nucleotides not matched to a gene: 7. The V gene's germline CDR1 is DFQATT and CDR2 SNEGSKA (reference sequence).

The chain uses TRBV5-1 and TRBJ2-3; D assignment may be TRBD1 or TRBD2 (5 bases each). The CDR3 has 15 residues. Trimming removed 2 bases at V and 2 bases at J, with 12 bases between. The V gene's germline CDR1 is SGHRS and CDR2 YFSETQ. The CDR3 DNA reads TGCGCCAGCAGCTTTCCAGGGACGACCACAGATACGCAGTATTTT. Its translation: CASSFPGTTTDTQYF.

In the case of this clonotype: A clone one base away is much larger, so this may be a read error. The chain is built from TRBV5-1 and TRBJ2-7, with D possibly TRBD2 on 6 matching bases. Germline V gene data show CDR1 as SGHRS and CDR2 as YFSETQ. Trimming removed 4 bases at V and 6 bases at J, with 20 bases between. This CDR3 is built from 15 residues. The CDR3, as DNA: TGCGCCAGCAGCGAAGGGACTTCAGCCTACGGCGAGCAGTACTTC. This encodes CASSEGTSAYGEQYF.

The rearrangement links TRBV6-5 to TRBJ2-6; D unresolved. Between the trimmed V and J ends, which lost 4 bases and 4 bases, there was a span of 11 bases. The CDR3 is 15 residues long. Germline V gene sequence: CDR1 MNHEY, CDR2 SVGAGI. CDR3 sequence: CASSLDRGGANVLTF. The CDR3 DNA reads as TGTGCCAGCAGTTTGGACCGCGGCGGGGCCAACGTCCTGACTTTC.

A note on this clonotype: A much larger clone is a single base away; this may be a read error. The chain joins TRBV6-5 to TRBJ1-2; D may be TRBD1 (6 bases). CDR1 MNHEY and CDR2 SVGAGI come from the germline V gene. The CDR3 runs 12 residues. Between the trimmed V and J ends, which lost 5 bases and 6 bases, there was a span of 10 bases. In nucleotides, the CDR3 is TGTGCCAGCAGTCGGGCAGGGGATGGCTACACCTTC. This encodes CASSRAGDGYTF.

V and J are TRBV3-1 and TRBJ2-1; D not certain. Per the germline V gene, CDR1 is LGHDT and CDR2 is YNNKEL (reference sequence). The CDR3 is 16 amino acids. The germline V and J ends were trimmed by 1 base and 7 bases, with 17 bases remaining between them. The CDR3: CASSQVPGYVENEQFF. CDR3 nucleotide sequence: TGTGCCAGCAGCCAAGTGCCCGGGTACGTTGAGAATGAGCAGTTCTTC.

This clonotype was counted a few times. The V call is TRBV21-1, the J call TRBJ1-2. TRBV21-1 is reported as a pseudogene. The CDR3 consists of 12 residues. DNA of the CDR3: TGTGCCAGTAATAGGCCAACACAGGGCTACACCTTC. Protein: CASNRPTQGYTF.